The T cell receptor beta chain described here comes from a study of blood T cell repertoires in COVID-19. The CDR3 runs 13 residues. V was shortened by 4 bases and J by 0 bases, with 6 bases between the two germline ends. Germline CDR1 reads MNHEY; CDR2 reads SVGAGI. TCRdb's table, derived via immunoSEQ multiplex PCR, lists solely in-frame clones and lacks some. Of under 110,000 clones in the sample, around 87% were seen once. The sequence was obtained from a woman aged 25 to 39 with acute or convalescent COVID-19. Sample: peripheral blood. The J gene is TRBJ1-1, the V gene TRBV6-5; D remains unclear. CDR3 DNA sequence: TGTGCCAGCAGTTCCAGTGTGAACACTGAAGCTTTCTTT. Translation gives CASSSSVNTEAFF.